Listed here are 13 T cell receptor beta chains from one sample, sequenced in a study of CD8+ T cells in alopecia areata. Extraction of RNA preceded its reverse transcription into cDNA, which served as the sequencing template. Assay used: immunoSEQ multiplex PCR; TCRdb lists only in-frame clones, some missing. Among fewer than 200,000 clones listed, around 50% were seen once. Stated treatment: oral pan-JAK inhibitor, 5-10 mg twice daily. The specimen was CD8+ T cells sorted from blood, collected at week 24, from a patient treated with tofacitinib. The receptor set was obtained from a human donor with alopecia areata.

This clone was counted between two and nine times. CDR3 sequence (DNA): TGTGCCAGTAGGGACGGGATTTCCTCCGGAAACACCATATATTTT. Translated, it gives CASRDGISSGNTIYF. The gene calls are TRBV19 and TRBJ1-3, with no clear D. The CDR3 is 15 amino acids. CDR1 and CDR2 from the germline V gene are LNHDA and SQIVND (reference sequence). V lost 6 bases and J 4 bases, leaving 16 bases between the germline ends.

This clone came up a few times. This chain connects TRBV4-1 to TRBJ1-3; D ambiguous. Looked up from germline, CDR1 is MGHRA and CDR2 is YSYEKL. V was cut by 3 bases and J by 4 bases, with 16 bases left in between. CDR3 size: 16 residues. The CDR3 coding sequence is TGCGCCAGCAGCCACCATCGACAAGCTTCAGGAAACACCATATATTTT. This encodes CASSHHRQASGNTIYF.

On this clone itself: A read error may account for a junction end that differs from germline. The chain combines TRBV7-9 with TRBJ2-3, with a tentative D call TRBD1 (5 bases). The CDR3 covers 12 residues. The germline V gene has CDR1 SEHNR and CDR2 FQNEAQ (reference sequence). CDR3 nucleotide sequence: TGTGCCAGCAGCGACAGTCGTGGATTCAAGGATTTT. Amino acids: CASSDSRGFKDF.

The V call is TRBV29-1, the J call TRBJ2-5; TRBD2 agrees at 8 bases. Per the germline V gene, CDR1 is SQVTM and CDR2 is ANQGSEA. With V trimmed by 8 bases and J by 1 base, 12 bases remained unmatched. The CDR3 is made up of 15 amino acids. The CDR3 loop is CSTLAGLRTQETQYF. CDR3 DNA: TGCAGCACCTTAGCGGGGCTCAGAACCCAAGAGACCCAGTACTTC. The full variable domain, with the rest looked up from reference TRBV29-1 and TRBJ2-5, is SAVISQKPSRDICQRGTSLTIQCQVDSQVTMMFWYRQQPGQSLTLIATANQGSEATYESGFVIDKFPISRPNLTFSTLTVSNMSPEDSSIYLCSTLAGLRTQETQYFGPGTRLLVL.

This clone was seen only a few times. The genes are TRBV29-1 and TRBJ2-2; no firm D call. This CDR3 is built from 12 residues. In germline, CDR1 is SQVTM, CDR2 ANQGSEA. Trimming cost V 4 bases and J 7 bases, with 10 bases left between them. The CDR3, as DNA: TGCAGCGTTGCGTTATGGAGCGGGGAGCTGTTTTTT. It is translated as CSVALWSGELFF.

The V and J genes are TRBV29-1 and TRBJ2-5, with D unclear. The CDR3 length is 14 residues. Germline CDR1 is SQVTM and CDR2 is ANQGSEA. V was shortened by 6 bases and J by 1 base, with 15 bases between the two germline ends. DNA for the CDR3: TGCAGCGTCGCCTGGACCGGCCTCCAAGAGACCCAGTACTTC. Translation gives CSVAWTGLQETQYF.

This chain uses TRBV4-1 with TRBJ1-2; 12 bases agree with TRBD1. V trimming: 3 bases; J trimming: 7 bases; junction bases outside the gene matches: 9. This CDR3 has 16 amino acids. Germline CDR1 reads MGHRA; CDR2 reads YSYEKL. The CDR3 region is CASSQNSGTGGSGYTF. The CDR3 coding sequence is TGCGCCAGCAGCCAGAACAGCGGGACAGGGGGCTCTGGCTACACCTTC.

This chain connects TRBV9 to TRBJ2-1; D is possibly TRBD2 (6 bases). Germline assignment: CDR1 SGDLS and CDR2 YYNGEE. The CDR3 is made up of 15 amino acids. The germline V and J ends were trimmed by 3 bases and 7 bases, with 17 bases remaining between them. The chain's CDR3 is CASSASGGSGNEQFF. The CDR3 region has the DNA TGTGCCAGCAGCGCCTCCGGGGGTTCGGGGAATGAGCAGTTCTTC.

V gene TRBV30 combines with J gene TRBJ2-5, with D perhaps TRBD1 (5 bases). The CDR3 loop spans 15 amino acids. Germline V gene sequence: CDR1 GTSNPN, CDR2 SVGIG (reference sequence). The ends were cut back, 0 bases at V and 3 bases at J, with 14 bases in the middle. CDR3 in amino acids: CAWSVTDLSKETQYF. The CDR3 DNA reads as TGTGCCTGGAGTGTGACAGACCTTAGTAAAGAGACCCAGTACTTC. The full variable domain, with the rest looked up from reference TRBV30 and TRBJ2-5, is SQTIHQWPATLVQPVGSPLSLECTVEGTSNPNLYWYRQAAGRGLQLLFYSVGIGQISSEVPQNLSASRPQDRQFILSSKKLLLSDSGFYLCAWSVTDLSKETQYFGPGTRLLVL.

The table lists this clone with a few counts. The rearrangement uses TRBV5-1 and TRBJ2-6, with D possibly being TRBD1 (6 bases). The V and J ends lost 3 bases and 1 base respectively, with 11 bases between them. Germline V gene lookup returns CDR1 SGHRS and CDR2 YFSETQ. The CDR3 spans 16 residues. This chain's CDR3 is CASSSGRGSGANVLTF. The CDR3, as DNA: TGCGCCAGCAGCTCGGGCAGGGGTTCTGGGGCCAACGTCCTGACTTTC. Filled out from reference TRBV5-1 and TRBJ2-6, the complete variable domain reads KAGVTQTPRYLIKTRGQQVTLSCSPISGHRSVSWYQQTPGQGLQFLFEYFSETQRNKGNFPGRFSGRQFSNSRSEMNVSTLELGDSALYLCASSSGRGSGANVLTFGAGSRLTVL.

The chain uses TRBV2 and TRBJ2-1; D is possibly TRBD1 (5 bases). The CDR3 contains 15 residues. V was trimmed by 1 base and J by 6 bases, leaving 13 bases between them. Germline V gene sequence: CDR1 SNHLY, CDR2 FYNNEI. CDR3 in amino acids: CASSEVVGQGNEQFF. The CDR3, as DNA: TGTGCCAGCAGTGAAGTGGTGGGCCAGGGCAATGAGCAGTTCTTC.

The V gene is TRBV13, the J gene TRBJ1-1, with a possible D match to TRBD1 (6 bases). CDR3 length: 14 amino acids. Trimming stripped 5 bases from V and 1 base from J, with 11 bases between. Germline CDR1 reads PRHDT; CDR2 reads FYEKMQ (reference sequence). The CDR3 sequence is CASSDGQKNTEAFF. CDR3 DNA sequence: TGTGCCAGCAGCGATGGACAGAAGAACACTGAAGCTTTCTTT.

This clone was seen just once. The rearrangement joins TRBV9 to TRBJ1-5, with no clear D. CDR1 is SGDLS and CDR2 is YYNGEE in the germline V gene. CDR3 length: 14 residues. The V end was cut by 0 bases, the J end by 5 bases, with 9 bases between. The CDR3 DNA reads TGTGCCAGCAGCGTAGGACAAGGAGATCAGCCCCAGCATTTT. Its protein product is CASSVGQGDQPQHF.